This TCR beta chain was recovered during a study of T cell changes during pregnancy in multiple sclerosis. Sequenced by immunoSEQ multiplex PCR; TCRdb stores in-frame clones only, minus some. The repertoire includes about 120,000 clones, around 90% of them detected once, and more than 1.5% sits in the top ten. V lost 4 bases to trimming and J lost 5 bases; unmatched junction nucleotides: 11. CDR1 is SGHRS and CDR2 is YFSETQ in the germline V gene. This CDR3 region has 15 residues. This sequence joins TRBV5-1 and TRBJ2-5; 7 nucleotides align to TRBD2. The sample consisted of peripheral blood, taken in the third trimester of pregnancy. This TCR was sampled from a female donor with multiple sclerosis, enrolled in a pregnancy study. For the CDR3, the DNA is TGCGCCAGCAGCCTAGGTCGGGGGGTTATCGAGACCCAGTACTTC. It yields the protein CASSLGRGVIETQYF.